This TCR beta chain was captured by sequencing in a study of T cell responses to AZD1222 COVID-19 vaccine. Findings and caveats of the study: With dominance at 160-218 and 743-854, vaccine-associated CD4 TCRs spanned spike. The repertoires were collected only after the peak T cell response. Baseline testing showed seropositivity in only a handful of AZD1222 recipients. Most donors were white British and more were female, and clonal diversity was possibly underestimated.

Here immunoSEQ multiplex PCR was the method, and the copy in TCRdb shows in-frame clones only, minus some. The sample holds approximately 190,000 clones; approximately 90% are singletons and the top ten take roughly 0.99%. This clone came up once. Its antigen remains unknown. The V end lost 3 bases, the J end lost 0 bases, and 6 bases lay between the germline ends. CDR1 is SGHTS and CDR2 is YDEGEE in the germline V gene. There are 13 residues in the CDR3. The chain links TRBV5-8 to TRBJ1-1; D not certain. This specimen was peripheral blood, taken on day 0 of AZD1222 vaccination. This TCR came from an adult in good health. CDR3 loop: CASSSYMNTEAFF. The CDR3 DNA follows: TGTGCCAGCAGCTCCTATATGAACACTGAAGCTTTCTTT.